This T cell receptor (beta chain) derives from a study of beta chain features in type 1 diabetes. The germline V gene has CDR1 LNHNV and CDR2 YYDKDF (reference sequence). The CDR3 totals 16 residues. The ends were cut back, 0 bases at V and 0 bases at J, with 10 bases in the middle. All of the sorted populations showed purity greater than 95%. Study-level findings and limits: Compared with healthy donors, patients appeared to share more similar naive, central memory and regulatory TCRB repertoires. Patients with type 1 diabetes showed fewer VDJ junction insertions and more deletions. Type 1 diabetes patients had moderately but significantly shorter TCRB CDR3s in all four CD4+ subsets.

With respect to this clone: The target antigen is unknown.

As every portion of the isolated RNA was reverse transcribed, the sequencing read expressed TCRB transcripts. Profiling relied on immunoSEQ multiplex PCR, and the TCRdb table lists in-frame clones only, not all of them. The sample includes 390,000 or so clones, about 15% seen only once; the top ten take less than 0.04%. The sample consisted of naive CD4+ T cells from blood. This chain connects TRBV15 to TRBJ2-3; D perhaps matches TRBD1 (5 bases). This clonotype was sampled from a man aged 30 to 39 in good health. The CDR3 DNA is TGTGCCACCAGCAGAGACCCGACAGTTAGCACAGATACGCAGTATTTT. Translating gives CATSRDPTVSTDTQYF.